This T cell receptor beta chain was documented in a study of Ad26.COV2.S vaccination and SARS-CoV-2 variants. About the research overall: The donor was enrolled in the Ad26.COV2.S arm of the COV1001 trial. Doses of Ad26.COV2.S were injected into muscle once or twice, 56 days apart. Regarding the study as a whole: Assessments of TCR breadth and depth may have underestimated the total T cell responses. After vaccination, reports described spike-specific CD8+ and CD4+ T cell responses as showing substantial breadth.

Clones were read by immunoSEQ multiplex PCR, and TCRdb kept only the in-frame ones, dropping some. This table holds about 410,000 clones, 80% to 95% found once. Of note for this clone: Its antigen is still unknown.

V shed 5 bases, J shed 5 bases, and the junction held 20 bases outside the gene matches. The length of the CDR3 is 19 residues. Per germline, CDR1 WNHNN and CDR2 SYGVQD (reference sequence). As for treatment: 15 to 20 received Ad26.COV2.S at low or high dose, single or two shots; a few received placebo; per-sample allocation not given. Samples came from day 63 after the first vaccine or placebo injection. The sequence was collected from a person aged 18 to 65 who received the Ad26.COV2.S COVID-19 vaccine or a placebo. The V and J genes are TRBV10-1 and TRBJ2-3, with 9 bases matching TRBD1. Sequenced material: peripheral blood, taken in a trial of Ad26.COV2.S vaccine versus placebo. DNA for the CDR3: TGCGCCAGCAGTCAGAACCCGGGACAGGGTTCTTCATTTTTAGATACGCAGTATTTT. It codes for CASSQNPGQGSSFLDTQYF.